The T cell receptor beta chain under discussion was sequenced for a study of a mutant IDH1 vaccine in newly diagnosed glioma. Study-level information: Vaccines were first given 4-6 weeks after radiotherapy alone, or with temozolomide cycles. Patients previously underwent radiotherapy, temozolomide, or both, and most underwent both. Study-wide results and limits: Patients mounted vaccine-induced immune responses in approximately 93% of cases.

Assay used: immunoSEQ multiplex PCR; TCRdb lists only in-frame clones, some missing. The table includes some 29,000 clones, roughly 79% detected once. Indicated time point: week 35, safety follow-up. Alongside topical imiquimod, each dose of vaccine comprised 300 ug of mutant IDH1 20-mer peptide. Patients received eight vaccinations in weeks 1, 3, 5, 7, 11, 15, 19, 23. In its sample, this clone was seen a few times. Its antigen is undetermined. This CDR3 comprises 13 residues. Germline CDR1 reads SGHNT; CDR2 reads YYREEE (reference sequence). Deletions cut 3 bases from V and 7 bases from J, with 13 bases between.

The genes are TRBV5-4 and TRBJ1-1; D is ambiguous. The sequence was collected from a woman in her twenties or thirties with glioma. Some clones in this sample may be carry-over from other donors' samples. This specimen was PBMCs, taken from a glioma patient whose treatment included an IDH1 peptide vaccine. For the CDR3, the DNA is TGTGCCAGCAGCTCCATTTCCACGGATGAAGCTTTCTTT. Translated, it gives CASSSISTDEAFF. The full variable domain, in which reference TRBV5-4 and TRBJ1-1 provide the parts outside the CDR3, is ETGVTQSPTHLIKTRGQQVTLRCSSQSGHNTVSWYQQALGQGPQFIFQYYREEENGRGNFPPRFSGLQFPNYSSELNVNALELDDSALYLCASSSISTDEAFFGQGTRLTVV.